The TCR beta chain described here comes from a study of read filtering for tumor transcriptome and immune sequencing. Across the study: The cohort had about 16 men and over twelve women aged about 47 to 80, mean about 66 years.

This library used roughly 400 ng RNA and molecular barcoded adaptors spanning alpha/delta and beta/gamma chains. TCRdb fed the reads into MiXCR, producing one record per CDR3 protein. The data show about 86,000 distinct CDR3 sequences, roughly 12% seen once. This clonotype has ten or more counts. Its antigen is still unknown. Study-level results: Sorted CD138-negative bone marrow cells were not purified T cells.

The V gene's germline CDR1 is GTSNPN and CDR2 SVGIG (reference sequence). V gave up 2 bases and J gave up 5 bases, with 9 bases separating them. The CDR3 loop spans 12 amino acids. The source of this sequence is a donor at least 40 years old with multiple myeloma. Sequencing was done on a sample of a population of CD138-negative cells sorted from bone marrow. The chain uses TRBV30 and TRBJ1-1; D gene uncertain. CDR3 protein: CAWSRMRTEAFF. CDR3 DNA: TGTGCCTGGAGTCGGATGAGGACTGAAGCTTTCTTT.